The clone carrying this TCR beta chain was picked up many times. No antigen is known for it. Time point reported: newly diagnosed GD, antithyroid drugs for less than 3 months. With RNA extracted from PBMCs as input, the TCR library was made. Arm-PCR of CDR3 regions and iRepertoire HTBI primers were the basis on which TCR beta libraries were built. TCRdb recomputed calls from the multiplex PCR reads with MiXCR, one row per CDR3 protein. Here the sample spans roughly 400,000 distinct CDR3 sequences, roughly 15% being singletons. The CDR3 runs to 14 residues. The J segment lost 6 bases and the V segment lost 4 bases, leaving 5 bases of the junction unmatched. The data belong to a study of regulatory T cells in long-lasting Graves disease. The study, taken as a whole, reports: New patients shared 750 to 1,000 public clonotypes, fewer than the approximately 3,000 shared by persistent patients.

The sample was also linked to a second study, of T cells in Graves' hyperthyroidism and ophthalmopathy. That source adds: The TCR CDR3 was amplified in a first-round RT-PCR using the HTBI primer set. Ophthalmopathy was identified by the model a median roughly six months ahead of onset.

The V gene is TRBV12-3 or TRBV12-4, the J gene TRBJ2-4, with 8 bases that match TRBD1. Sample: peripheral blood mononuclear cells (PBMCs), taken at new diagnosis, from a patient treated with antithyroid drugs. The clonotype comes from a woman between 18 and 30 years old with Graves disease. CDR3 nucleotide sequence: TGTGCCAGCAGTTCCCCCAGGGGGCTAAACATTCAGTACTTC. Encoded protein: CASSSPRGLNIQYF.